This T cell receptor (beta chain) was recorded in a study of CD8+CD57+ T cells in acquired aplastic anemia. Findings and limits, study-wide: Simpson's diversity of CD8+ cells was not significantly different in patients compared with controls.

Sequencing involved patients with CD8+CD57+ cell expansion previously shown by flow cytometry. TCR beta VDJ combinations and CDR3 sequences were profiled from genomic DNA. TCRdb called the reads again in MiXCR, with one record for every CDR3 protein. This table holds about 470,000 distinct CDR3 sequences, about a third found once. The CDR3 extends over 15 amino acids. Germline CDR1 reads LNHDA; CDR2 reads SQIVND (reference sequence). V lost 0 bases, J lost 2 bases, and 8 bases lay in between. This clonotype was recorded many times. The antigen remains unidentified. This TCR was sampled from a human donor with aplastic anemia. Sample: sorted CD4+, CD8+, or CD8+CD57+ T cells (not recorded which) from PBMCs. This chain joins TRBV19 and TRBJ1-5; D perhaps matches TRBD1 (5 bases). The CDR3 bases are TGTGCCAGTAGTATAGAAAGCAGGGGCAATCAGCCCCAGCATTTT. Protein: CASSIESRGNQPQHF. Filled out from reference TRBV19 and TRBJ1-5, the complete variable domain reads DGGITQSPKYLFRKEGQNVTLSCEQNLNHDAMYWYRQDPGQGLRLIYYSQIVNDFQKGDIAEGYSVSREKKESFPLTVTSAQKNPTAFYLCASSIESRGNQPQHFGDGTRLSIL.